This T cell receptor (beta chain) originates from a study of T-cell memory formation after mild COVID-19. Across the whole study: Clustering of TCRs was largely donor specific.

A total of 20 residues make up the CDR3, ends included. From germline, CDR1 is SGHDT and CDR2 YYEEEE. Findings and limits, study-wide: Contracting clones from day 15 to 85 had balanced CD4/CD8; later expanders favoured CD4+.

Turning to this clonotype: Its matching antigen is unknown. The DNA is omitted, as the CDR3 cannot be located on it reliably, and the CDR3 follows TCRdb's listing.

TCRdb fed the 5' RACE reads into MiXCR, producing one record per CDR3 protein. The table has some 45,000 distinct CDR3 sequences, 25% to 30% seen once. The receptor comes from a man between 18 and 35 years old who had mild COVID-19 (a few samples of this study predate the infection). Cell type and time point are not known. The material sequenced was PBMCs or a T cell subset sorted from them (not recorded which). The V and J genes are TRBV5-6 and TRBJ1-4; the table assigns TRBD1, which was not confirmed against the DNA. This chain's CDR3 is CASSLQGQGLFGTNEKLFFF.